A selection of T cell receptor beta chains follows, all from one sample in a study of blood T cell repertoires in COVID-19. TCRdb's table, derived via immunoSEQ multiplex PCR, lists solely in-frame clones and lacks some. The table shows about 250,000 clones, with approximately 91% occurring only once. Material: peripheral blood. Receptors were obtained from a woman in her 40s who had recovered from COVID-19. Both conserved end residues are part of each CDR3. Rows give clone size only sometimes, using once, few, many, or a class for an expanded clone.

>TRBV7-3|TRBJ1-1|NA
CASSLSGTGEAFF
>TRBV10-3|TRBJ2-3|NA
CAISESTGAPDTQYF
>TRBV19|TRBJ1-5|NA
CASSLSSNQPQHF
>TRBV5-1|TRBJ2-7|NA
CASSLAGEWGEQYF
>TRBV5-1|TRBJ1-2|NA
CASSLSDSYGYTF
>TRBV7-6|TRBJ2-1|NA
CASSPLISTYNEQFF
>TRBV20-1|TRBJ1-5|few
CSASAGRGDQPQHF
>TRBV3-1/TRBV3-2|TRBJ2-3|once
CASSHGLKAGSTDTQYF
>TRBV5-1|TRBJ1-2|NA
CASSLRQGPANYGYTF
>TRBV3-1/TRBV3-2|TRBJ2-2|NA
CASSQDLNGLAGATGELFF
>TRBV7-8|TRBJ2-1|once
CASSSGLAGVGSSYNEQFF
>TRBV5-1|TRBJ2-7|NA
CASSLAGTDEQYF
>TRBV7-9|TRBJ1-3|NA
CASSLVTGPGNTIYF
>TRBV7-9|TRBJ2-1|NA
CASSLPTGGTDEQFF
>TRBV6-1|TRBJ2-1|NA
CASSGLAGGPYNEQFF
>TRBV30|TRBJ2-2|once
CAWAPPYSGSLAGELFF
>TRBV27|TRBJ1-1|NA
CASSLYRENTEAFF
>TRBV7-3|TRBJ2-3|NA
CASSPTSGRGDTQYF
>TRBV27|TRBJ2-2|NA
CASSPTGRDTGELFF
>TRBV19|TRBJ2-3|once
CASSIWGPAELSTDTQYF
>TRBV23-1|TRBJ2-7|NA
CASSRWLAGSRYEQYF
>TRBV7-9|TRBJ2-7|NA
CASSQDNYEQYF
>TRBV3-1/TRBV3-2|TRBJ2-5|NA
CASSQEALAGGGTGETQYF
>TRBV29-1|TRBJ2-1|NA
CSVEGGASSYNEQFF
>TRBV5-1|TRBJ2-7|once
CASNRASGRESYEQYF
>TRBV19|TRBJ2-3|NA
CASSMAAGGFTDTQYF
>TRBV27|TRBJ2-1|once
CASSLLAGGPPIYNEQFF
>TRBV30|TRBJ2-6|NA
CAWRHSSGANVLTF
>TRBV18|TRBJ2-2|NA
CASSPLVAGPGGELFF
>TRBV6-1|TRBJ2-1|NA
CASREGLAVSYNEQFF
>TRBV10-3|TRBJ2-2|NA
CASAGTTGELFF
>TRBV10-3|TRBJ2-7|NA
CAISGRGDYEQYF
>TRBV30|TRBJ1-1|NA
CAWSVDRGNTEAFF
>TRBV11-2|TRBJ2-5|once
CASSLGTDRPLYF
>TRBV29-1|TRBJ2-2|NA
CSAGVTGELFF
>TRBV29-1|TRBJ1-2|NA
CSVEVVGVYGYTF
>TRBV7-6|TRBJ2-1|once
CASSFGGGDEQFF
>TRBV3-1/TRBV3-2|TRBJ2-3|once
CASSRTGALASTDTQYF